These 14 T cell receptor beta chains were sequenced from one sample in a study of T cells after yellow fever vaccination (dated by TCRdb to the late 2010s). Library generation was performed with 5' RACE. TCRdb records Illumina HiSeq 2500 as the sequencer. TCRdb trimmed the raw reads at Q25, called clones with MiXCR and kept productive beta chains. Every distinct CDR3 protein forms one entry, paired with its most common genes and DNA. This sample holds 250,000 or so distinct CDR3 sequences; about 7% were observed only once. The ten top clones hold 0.85% to 1.2% of the sample. The sample's treatment or condition label, in plain terms: live attenuated yellow fever vaccine strain. Sequencing was performed on CD4+ T cells sorted from PBMCs, taken on the day of the yellow fever booster vaccination. These receptors were taken from a man aged 25 to 45 who received the YFV17D yellow fever vaccine.

The rearrangement links TRBV11-2 to TRBJ2-6; D is perhaps TRBD1 (5 bases). Germline lookup yields CDR1 SGHAT and CDR2 FQNNGV. Trimming pared 1 base from V and 4 bases from J, leaving 17 bases between. CDR3 length: 18 amino acids. Written as DNA, the CDR3 is TGTGCCAGCAGCTTAGTTAGCACAGGTCTTTCGGGGGCCAACGTCCTGACTTTC. The encoded protein is CASSLVSTGLSGANVLTF.

This clonotype was detected a few times. Germline and junction disagree at one end, which may indicate a read error. This rearrangement joins TRBV30 to TRBJ2-6; D might be TRBD2 (8 bases). CDR1 and CDR2 from the germline V gene are GTSNPN and SVGIG (reference sequence). CDR3 size: 19 residues. Here the CDR3 DNA reads TGTGCATGGAACAGGGGAAGACTAGCGTTGAGCTCTGGGGCCAACGTCCTGACTTTC. Its translation is CAWNRGRLALSSGANVLTF.

The chain has TRBV11-3 and TRBJ2-1; 8 nucleotides agree with TRBD2. The CDR3 contains 15 residues. The ends lost 3 bases at V and 9 bases at J; junction bases unmatched: 10. In germline, CDR1 is SGHNT, CDR2 YENEEA. CDR3 sequence (DNA): TGTGCCAGCAGCTTGGGAGCGAGCGGGAGAACTGAGCAGTTCTTC. This gives the protein CASSLGASGRTEQFF.

This sequence joins TRBV9 and TRBJ2-1; D possibly corresponds to TRBD2 (5 bases). CDR3 length: 12 residues. With 0 bases removed from V and 8 bases from J, the gap between germline ends came to 6 bases. Germline V CDR1 and CDR2: SGDLS, YYNGEE. The chain's CDR3 is CASSVVGDEQFF. In DNA form, the CDR3 reads TGTGCCAGCAGCGTAGTCGGGGATGAGCAGTTCTTC.

This clonotype was seen at least ten times. The gene calls are TRBV5-6 and TRBJ2-2; D possibly uses TRBD1 or TRBD2 (5 bases each). Germline V lookup: CDR1 SGHDT, CDR2 YYEEEE. This CDR3 has 15 residues. V lost 0 bases and J lost 1, with 7 bases in between. CDR3 sequence (DNA): TGTGCCAGCAGCTTGGCAGGGAGGAACACCGGGGAGCTGTTTTTT. Residues: CASSLAGRNTGELFF.

This clonotype was seen a handful of times. This chain links TRBV15 with TRBJ2-6; TRBD2 might be the D (6 bases). Germline CDR1 LNHNV, CDR2 YYDKDF (reference sequence). CDR3 length: 14 amino acids. The V end lost 7 bases, the J end lost 4 bases, and 11 bases lay between the germline ends. CDR3 sequence reads: CATTKGGGANVLTF. CDR3 nucleotide sequence: TGTGCCACCACCAAAGGAGGGGGGGCCAACGTCCTGACTTTC.

This clonotype was recorded at least ten times. This chain links TRBV5-1 with TRBJ2-2; TRBD2 agrees at 12 bases. Trimming at V came to 0 bases and at J to 5 bases, leaving 5 bases not matched to a gene. Germline assignment: CDR1 SGHRS and CDR2 YFSETQ. The CDR3 is 17 amino acids. CDR3 nucleotide sequence: TGCGCCAGCAGCTTGGGTGCCGGGACTAGCGGGACCGGGGAGCTGTTTTTT. It is translated as CASSLGAGTSGTGELFF.

This clonotype was counted a few times. This sequence joins TRBV7-2 and TRBJ1-4; D may be TRBD1 (6 bases). The CDR3 is 15 amino acids. The germline V gene encodes CDR1 SGHTA and CDR2 FQGNSA. The V gene lost 5 bases and the J gene lost 3 bases, with 13 bases spanning the gap. CDR3 amino acids: CASSPRGGANEKLFF. CDR3 DNA sequence: TGTGCCAGCAGCCCCAGGGGTGGGGCTAATGAAAAACTGTTTTTT.

This clonotype was observed at least ten times. The rearrangement uses TRBV6-2 or TRBV6-3 and TRBJ2-1, with D possibly being TRBD2 (6 bases). The V end was cut by 6 bases, the J end by 2 bases, with 8 bases between. CDR1 is MNHEY and CDR2 is SVGEGT in the germline V gene. This CDR3 has 13 amino acids. CDR3 sequence (DNA): TGTGCCAGCAGGTGGGAGGCCTACAATGAGCAGTTCTTC. This sequence encodes CASRWEAYNEQFF.

The sample holds many counts of this clonotype. Here the CDR3 DNA reads TGTGCCAGCAGCGCGGCAACGTACTACGAGCAGTACTTC. Amino acids: CASSAATYYEQYF. The chain carries TRBV5-6 and TRBJ2-7; D gene unclear. The CDR3 runs to 13 residues. The germline CDR1 and CDR2 sequences are SGHDT and YYEEEE. V gave up 4 bases and J gave up 3 bases, with 11 bases separating them.

This clonotype was recorded a few times. J is TRBJ2-5 and V is TRBV18, with D possibly matching TRBD2 (6 bases). With 5 bases removed from V and 5 bases from J, the gap between germline ends came to 18 bases. This CDR3 comprises 15 residues. Germline CDR1 is KGHSH and CDR2 is LQKENI. CDR3 amino acids: CASSTRETAGETQYF. CDR3 DNA: TGTGCCAGCTCAACCCGGGAGACCGCCGGCGAGACCCAGTACTTC.

V gene TRBV5-6 combines with J gene TRBJ2-7; maybe TRBD2 (5 bases). Per the germline V gene, CDR1 is SGHDT and CDR2 is YYEEEE. This CDR3 has 14 amino acids. With 2 bases removed from V and 6 bases from J, the gap between germline ends came to 15 bases. The CDR3 nucleotides are TGTGCCAGCAGCTTTGGAAGCGGAGGAGGCGAGCAGTACTTC. Translation: CASSFGSGGGEQYF.

This clonotype was seen a single time. It may be a read error: a sequence one base away is much more abundant. The chain has TRBV6-1 and TRBJ2-3; D gene ambiguous. Germline V lookup: CDR1 MNHNS, CDR2 SASEGT. The CDR3 length is 16 residues. The CDR3 coding sequence is TGTGACAGCAGTCCATCTCCCGGATTTCGCACAGATACGCAGTATTTT. Translating it yields CDSSPSPGFRTDTQYF.

This clonotype occurred many times. The rearrangement uses TRBV7-8 and TRBJ1-1, with 7 bases fitting TRBD1. V trimming: 3 bases; J trimming: 1 base; junction bases outside the gene matches: 11. Germline V gives CDR1 SGHVS, CDR2 FQNEAQ. The CDR3 is 17 residues long. This chain's CDR3 is CASSLLQGRDGNTEAFF. In nucleotides, the CDR3 is TGTGCCAGCAGCTTGTTACAGGGGCGTGACGGGAACACTGAAGCTTTCTTT.